The 23 T cell receptor beta chains below all came from one sample that was sequenced in a study of blood T cell repertoires in COVID-19. The table came from immunoSEQ multiplex PCR; TCRdb's copy has only in-frame clones and leaves some out. The sample carries around 700,000 clones, over 80% recorded once. Sample: peripheral blood. The receptors stem from a woman under 30 with acute or convalescent COVID-19.

The V and J genes are TRBV19 and TRBJ1-5; tentative D call: TRBD1 (5 bases). Trimming took off 10 bases at V and 6 bases at J, with 19 bases between the two ends. CDR1 and CDR2 (germline): LNHDA, SQIVND (reference sequence). The CDR3 has 14 residues. The CDR3 DNA reads as TGTGCCACCCAGGGTTTCCAGAAGGTTCAGCCCCAGCATTTT. Translated: CATQGFQKVQPQHF.

The chain links TRBV9 to TRBJ1-3; the D is unclear. Germline-derived CDR1 and CDR2 are SGDLS and YYNGEE. CDR3 length: 16 residues. V was trimmed by 0 bases and J by 3 bases, leaving 13 bases between them. CDR3 amino acids: CASSVGDSSDGNTIYF. The CDR3 nucleotides are TGTGCCAGCAGCGTAGGTGACTCCTCCGATGGAAACACCATATATTTT.

The chain couples TRBV18 to TRBJ1-2, with D perhaps matching TRBD1 (5 bases). The CDR3 has 13 residues. CDR1 is KGHSH and CDR2 is LQKENI in the germline V gene. V was pared by 5 bases and J by 2 bases, with 9 bases between. The CDR3 reads CASSSSGNYGYTF. The DNA for the CDR3 is TGTGCCAGCTCATCCTCAGGGAACTATGGCTACACCTTC.

CDR3 DNA sequence: TGCGCCAGCAGCCAGCAGGGGGCTGGGACCCAGTACTTC. Translated, it gives CASSQQGAGTQYF. The genes are TRBV4-1 and TRBJ2-5, with 8 bases aligning to TRBD1. The CDR3 totals 13 residues. Germline V gene lookup returns CDR1 MGHRA and CDR2 YSYEKL. The V and J ends lost 3 bases and 7 bases, in that order; junction bases with no gene match: 4.

This chain connects TRBV19 to TRBJ2-1; 11 bases are a match to TRBD2. CDR3 length equals 15 residues. Trimming at V came to 3 bases and at J to 4 bases, leaving 2 bases not matched to a gene. Per the germline V gene, CDR1 is LNHDA and CDR2 is SQIVND (reference sequence). Written as DNA, the CDR3 is TGTGCCAGTAGTATTAGCGGGGGGGATTACAATGAGCAGTTCTTC. It codes for CASSISGGDYNEQFF.

J is TRBJ2-2 and V is TRBV5-8; D call uncertain. The germline V gene encodes CDR1 SGHTS and CDR2 YDEGEE. The CDR3 spans 11 residues. Trimming stripped 2 bases from V and 10 bases from J, with 6 bases between. CDR3 sequence reads: CASSFTSELFF. The CDR3 DNA reads TGTGCCAGCAGCTTTACATCGGAGCTGTTTTTT.

The rearrangement links TRBV2 to TRBJ2-7; D perhaps matches TRBD1 (6 bases). There are 10 residues in the CDR3. V was pared by 8 bases and J by 9 bases, with 11 bases between. Per the germline V gene, CDR1 is SNHLY and CDR2 is FYNNEI. The CDR3 reads CASLETGQYF. CDR3 in DNA: TGTGCCAGCCTGGAGACAGGGCAGTACTTC. The full variable domain, with the rest looked up from reference TRBV2 and TRBJ2-7, is EPEVTQTPSHQVTQMGQEVILRCVPISNHLYFYWYRQILGQKVEFLVSFYNNEISEKSEIFDDQFSVERPDGSNFTLKIRSTKLEDSAMYFCASLETGQYFGPGTRLTVT.

V is TRBV6-2 or TRBV6-3 and J is TRBJ1-2; D gene unclear. Trimming cost V 4 bases and J 2 bases, with 11 bases left between them. This CDR3 has 14 amino acids. Germline-derived CDR1 and CDR2 are MNHEY and SVGEGT. CDR3 residues: CASSFSGPNYGYTF. For the CDR3, the DNA is TGTGCCAGCAGTTTCTCGGGCCCCAACTATGGCTACACCTTC.

This chain links TRBV30 with TRBJ1-5, with 7 bases identical to TRBD1. This CDR3 has 14 amino acids. Germline V gives CDR1 GTSNPN, CDR2 SVGIG (reference sequence). With V trimmed by 3 bases and J by 1 base, 3 bases remained unmatched. The CDR3 here is CAWRMTGSNQPQHF. CDR3 bases: TGTGCCTGGAGGATGACAGGGAGCAATCAGCCCCAGCATTTT.

Comment on this clone: This sample includes further DNA sequences coding for the same CDR3. The chain recombines TRBV6-5 with TRBJ1-2; a possible D gene is TRBD1 (5 bases). The germline V gene has CDR1 MNHEY and CDR2 SVGAGI. The CDR3 is made up of 15 amino acids. Trimming stripped 0 bases from V and 2 bases from J, with 10 bases between. CDR3 nucleotide sequence: TGTGCCAGCAGTTACTCCCGGGGGGGGAACTATGGCTACACCTTC. It specifies CASSYSRGGNYGYTF.

The rearrangement links TRBV5-6 to TRBJ2-5; 8 bases are a match to TRBD2. The germline CDR1 and CDR2 sequences are SGHDT and YYEEEE. V dropped 4 bases and J dropped 2; count of bases not matched to a gene: 4. This CDR3 has 14 amino acids. CDR3 amino acids: CASSAGGDQETQYF. The CDR3 DNA reads as TGTGCCAGCAGCGCCGGGGGGGATCAAGAGACCCAGTACTTC.

The CDR3 loop is CASSLIGQGSSRELFF. The CDR3 DNA reads TGTGCCAGCAGTTTAATTGGGCAGGGATCAAGCAGGGAGCTGTTTTTT. The chain recombines TRBV27 with TRBJ2-2, with D possibly being TRBD1 (5 bases). CDR1 is MNHEY and CDR2 is SMNVEV in the germline V gene (reference sequence). V gave up 2 bases and J gave up 9 bases, with 19 bases separating them. CDR3 length: 16 residues.

This chain joins TRBV11-2 and TRBJ1-6; 7 positions agree with TRBD1. The CDR3 covers 15 residues. Germline assignment: CDR1 SGHAT and CDR2 FQNNGV. The V and J ends lost 5 bases and 13 bases, in that order; junction bases with no gene match: 14. The CDR3 nucleotides read TGTGCCAGCAGCCTCTCGACAGGGCCCCAGGTTCCCCTCCACTTT. Its translation is CASSLSTGPQVPLHF.

For this clone: The sample holds other DNA sequences that translate to the same CDR3. V and J are TRBV5-1 and TRBJ1-3, with unresolved D. V was trimmed by 0 bases and J by 3 bases, leaving 10 bases between them. Germline V CDR1 and CDR2: SGHRS, YFSETQ. This CDR3 is 15 amino acids long. This chain's CDR3 is CASSLEPGSGNTIYF. The CDR3 DNA sequence: TGCGCCAGCAGCTTGGAGCCGGGAAGTGGAAACACCATATATTTT.

V usage is TRBV18 and J usage is TRBJ2-3; D uncertain. Trimming left V 3 bases short and J 2 bases short, with 9 bases between. This CDR3 region has 14 residues. Per germline, CDR1 KGHSH and CDR2 LQKENI. CDR3 nucleotide sequence: TGTGCCAGCTCACCCAGGATCCTCACAGATACGCAGTATTTT. This encodes CASSPRILTDTQYF.

The chain uses TRBV19 and TRBJ2-3, with TRBD2 identical over 10 bases. The CDR3 consists of 19 residues. Germline loops: CDR1 LNHDA, CDR2 SQIVND (reference sequence). Unmatched junction bases numbered 13, after V lost 0 bases and J lost 4 bases. CDR3 region: CASSIDKRLAGPGADTQYF. Written as DNA, the CDR3 is TGTGCCAGTAGTATAGATAAGAGACTAGCGGGCCCTGGGGCAGATACGCAGTATTTT. Full variable domain (remainder filled in from reference TRBV19 and TRBJ2-3): DGGITQSPKYLFRKEGQNVTLSCEQNLNHDAMYWYRQDPGQGLRLIYYSQIVNDFQKGDIAEGYSVSREKKESFPLTVTSAQKNPTAFYLCASSIDKRLAGPGADTQYFGPGTRLTVL.

The chain is built from TRBV5-1 and TRBJ1-2, with TRBD1 matching 7 bases. Per the germline V gene, CDR1 is SGHRS and CDR2 is YFSETQ. J was trimmed by 6 bases and V by 1 base; bases with no gene match: 3. CDR3 length: 13 amino acids. The CDR3 DNA follows: TGCGCCAGCAGCTTGCAGGGGGAAAATGGCTACACCTTC. Its translation: CASSLQGENGYTF.

This clone was found once. The chain recombines TRBV27 with TRBJ2-3; TRBD2 aligns across 7 bases. Looked up from germline, CDR1 is MNHEY and CDR2 is SMNVEV (reference sequence). The CDR3 is made up of 17 amino acids. The V segment lost 2 bases and the J segment 3 bases; nucleotides outside the gene matches: 11. CDR3 nucleotides: TGTGCCAGCAGTTTACCCCCTATAGCGGGCCTTACAGATACGCAGTATTTT. Amino acid sequence: CASSLPPIAGLTDTQYF.

The V gene is TRBV29-1, the J gene TRBJ2-7; 7 bases are a match to TRBD1. Unmatched junction bases numbered 9, after V lost 7 bases and J lost 3 bases. The CDR3 consists of 13 residues. Germline lookup yields CDR1 SQVTM and CDR2 ANQGSEA. The CDR3 coding sequence is TGCAGCGGGTCAACAGGGGCTGACTACGAGCAGTACTTC. Protein sequence: CSGSTGADYEQYF.

V and J are TRBV27 and TRBJ2-3; 7 bases align to TRBD1. The CDR3 extends over 17 amino acids. The J segment lost 6 bases and the V segment lost 3 bases, leaving 15 bases of the junction unmatched. Germline CDR1 and CDR2: MNHEY and SMNVEV (reference sequence). The CDR3 sequence is CASSFDRATGSGDTQYF. In DNA form, the CDR3 reads TGTGCCAGCAGTTTTGACAGGGCCACCGGCTCCGGGGATACGCAGTATTTT.

The V gene is TRBV19, the J gene TRBJ1-4; 8 bases map to TRBD1. Looked up from germline, CDR1 is LNHDA and CDR2 is SQIVND (reference sequence). This CDR3 is built from 13 residues. Trimming took 7 bases from V and 8 from J; bases not matched to a gene: 6. CDR3 bases: TGTGCCAGTATGGACAGGGTCGGGGAAAAACTGTTTTTT. Protein sequence: CASMDRVGEKLFF.

V usage is TRBV19 and J usage is TRBJ2-2; 8 nucleotides line up with TRBD2. This CDR3 is 14 amino acids long. CDR1 and CDR2 from the germline V gene are LNHDA and SQIVND (reference sequence). The junction had 12 bases not matched to a gene; V was cut back by 11 bases and J by 7 bases. CDR3 DNA sequence: TGTGCCTCCCACGGGGGGGATTCTCTCGGGGAGCTGTTTTTT. This sequence encodes CASHGGDSLGELFF.

The V and J genes are TRBV27 and TRBJ1-5; D ambiguous. The CDR3 has 15 amino acids. Germline CDR1 and CDR2: MNHEY and SMNVEV (reference sequence). V lost 6 bases and J 1 base, leaving 13 bases between the germline ends. Here the CDR3 reads CASRPQRQSNQPQHF. The CDR3 DNA sequence: TGTGCCAGCAGACCTCAGCGGCAGAGCAATCAGCCCCAGCATTTT.